A single sample is the source of the 27 T cell receptor beta chains below, sequenced in a study of blood T cell repertoires in COVID-19. Some clones are missing from TCRdb's copy, which holds only in-frame ones; the method was immunoSEQ multiplex PCR. The repertoire holds tens of thousands of clones, with more than 85% as singletons. The material sequenced was peripheral blood. These receptors originate from a man between 65 and 85 years old with active or convalescent COVID-19.

The chain combines TRBV9 with TRBJ2-7, with TRBD2 matching over 7 bases. Germline assignment: CDR1 SGDLS and CDR2 YYNGEE. CDR3 length equals 13 residues. Trimming took 5 bases from V and 3 from J; bases not matched to a gene: 5. DNA for the CDR3: TGTGCCAGCAGTGGACTAGTAGGCTACGAGCAGTACTTC. Translated: CASSGLVGYEQYF.

This clone was recorded once. The V call is TRBV2, the J call TRBJ2-1; tentatively, D is TRBD2 (6 bases). The CDR3 length is 12 residues. Germline lookup yields CDR1 SNHLY and CDR2 FYNNEI. Trimming removed 7 bases from V and 15 bases from J, with 19 bases in between. Written as DNA, the CDR3 is TGTGCCAGCAACCCCTGGCGGGACGTGGGGTTCTTC. Translated, it gives CASNPWRDVGFF.

The genes are TRBV24-1 and TRBJ1-5; 8 positions match TRBD1. This CDR3 has 16 amino acids. Unmatched junction bases numbered 1, after V lost 1 base and J lost 0 bases. Germline CDR1 KGHDR, CDR2 SFDVKD. The CDR3 DNA reads as TGTGCCACCAGTGATTTCGACAGGGGTAGCAATCAGCCCCAGCATTTT. It yields the protein CATSDFDRGSNQPQHF.

The chain has TRBV27 and TRBJ2-7; D possibly corresponds to TRBD1 (5 bases). V lost 6 bases and J lost 6, with 18 bases in between. Germline V gene lookup returns CDR1 MNHEY and CDR2 SMNVEV (reference sequence). This CDR3 is built from 14 residues. The CDR3 protein is CASSPVFGAGEQYF. CDR3 DNA sequence: TGTGCCAGCAGCCCCGTGTTTGGGGCAGGCGAGCAGTACTTC.

The V and J genes are TRBV24-1 and TRBJ2-2; TRBD2 aligns across 7 bases. CDR1 is KGHDR and CDR2 is SFDVKD in the germline V gene. CDR3 length: 19 residues. Unmatched junction bases numbered 18, after V lost 3 bases and J lost 6 bases. CDR3 residues: CATSDPTIGTSVSAGELFF. The CDR3 DNA is TGTGCCACCAGTGATCCCACTATCGGTACTAGCGTTTCGGCCGGGGAGCTGTTTTTT.

This chain uses TRBV27 with TRBJ2-2; tentatively, D is TRBD2 (5 bases). CDR1 MNHEY and CDR2 SMNVEV come from the germline V gene (reference sequence). There are 14 residues in the CDR3. Trimming shortened V by 2 bases and J by 7 bases, and 11 bases separated the two germline ends. The CDR3 spells CASSLPLAGGELFF. The CDR3 DNA is TGTGCCAGCAGTTTACCCCTCGCGGGCGGGGAGCTGTTTTTT.

This clone was seen once. V is TRBV4-3 and J is TRBJ2-1, with 13 bases fitting TRBD2. This CDR3 is 17 amino acids long. Trimming removed 3 bases from V and 9 bases from J; junction bases left unmatched: 11. From germline, CDR1 is LGHNA and CDR2 YSLEER. DNA of the CDR3: TGCGCCAGCAGCCAGAAAACTAGCGGGAGGGCCGAGAGTGAGCAGTTCTTC. Protein product: CASSQKTSGRAESEQFF.

This clone was observed a few times. This chain joins TRBV11-1 and TRBJ2-7; 7 nucleotides match TRBD1. The ends lost 5 bases at V and 4 bases at J; junction bases unmatched: 8. In germline, CDR1 is SGHAT, CDR2 FQDESV (reference sequence). CDR3 length equals 14 residues. CDR3 amino acids: CASSQTGNRYEQYF. The CDR3, as DNA: TGTGCCAGCAGCCAGACAGGGAATAGGTACGAGCAGTACTTC. Together with reference TRBV11-1 and TRBJ2-7, the CDR3 gives the full variable domain: EAEVAQSPRYKITEKSQAVAFWCDPISGHATLYWYRQILGQGPELLVQFQDESVVDDSQLPKDRFSAERLKGVDSTLKIQPAELGDSAMYLCASSQTGNRYEQYFGPGTRLTVT.

This sequence joins TRBV19 and TRBJ1-1, with 8 bases fitting TRBD1. The CDR3 is 15 amino acids. The germline gives CDR1 LNHDA, CDR2 SQIVND (reference sequence). V lost 3 bases, J lost 0 bases, and 3 bases stayed unmatched. The chain's CDR3 is CASSIQGAMNTEAFF. The CDR3 DNA is TGTGCCAGTAGTATTCAGGGGGCAATGAACACTGAAGCTTTCTTT.

The chain is built from TRBV6-5 and TRBJ2-1; 7 nucleotides match TRBD2. This CDR3 has 16 residues. After removal of 2 bases from V and 8 bases from J, the junction contained 12 bases not matched to a gene. The germline V gene has CDR1 MNHEY and CDR2 SVGAGI. The CDR3 DNA reads as TGTGCCAGCAGTTACGGTTTTTGGGAGGGCCTCCATGAGCAGTTCTTC. It codes for CASSYGFWEGLHEQFF.

V and J are TRBV28 and TRBJ2-5, with 8 bases aligning to TRBD2. This CDR3 comprises 15 residues. The V segment lost 3 bases and the J segment 4 bases; nucleotides outside the gene matches: 7. Germline V gene lookup returns CDR1 MDHEN and CDR2 SYDVKM. The CDR3 spells CASSFFAGGLETQYF. In DNA form, the CDR3 reads TGTGCCAGCAGTTTCTTCGCGGGAGGTTTAGAGACCCAGTACTTC.

There are a few counts of this clone. V usage is TRBV5-1 and J usage is TRBJ1-1, with D tentatively TRBD1 (6 bases). Germline assignment: CDR1 SGHRS and CDR2 YFSETQ. The CDR3 length is 14 residues. The germline V and J ends were trimmed by 4 bases and 1 base, with 11 bases remaining between them. This CDR3 is CASSMQGRNTEAFF. The CDR3 DNA reads as TGCGCCAGCAGCATGCAGGGGAGGAACACTGAAGCTTTCTTT.

The chain links TRBV6-6 to TRBJ2-1; a weak D match, TRBD1 (6 bases). The CDR3 spans 13 residues. CDR1 is MNHNY, CDR2 SVGAGI, per germline (reference sequence). V was shortened by 5 bases and J by 8 bases, with 13 bases between the two germline ends. The DNA for the CDR3 is TGTGCCAGCAGTCACACCAGGGGCCATGAGCAGTTCTTC. Translated: CASSHTRGHEQFF.

The gene calls are TRBV6-5 and TRBJ1-2; D remains ambiguous. The CDR3 sequence is 12 residues long. V was pared by 2 bases and J by 4 bases, with 5 bases between. CDR1 and CDR2 from the germline V gene are MNHEY and SVGAGI. As DNA, the CDR3 is TGTGCCAGCAGTTACCAGGCCTATGGCTACACCTTC. This encodes CASSYQAYGYTF.

The rearrangement uses TRBV19 and TRBJ2-7; 7 nucleotides line up with TRBD1. Per germline, CDR1 LNHDA and CDR2 SQIVND (reference sequence). The CDR3 consists of 15 residues. V lost 5 bases to trimming and J lost 0 bases; unmatched junction nucleotides: 7. The CDR3 region has the DNA TGTGCCAGTAGTCCAAACAGGGGCAGCTCCTACGAGCAGTACTTC. Translation gives CASSPNRGSSYEQYF.

This sequence joins TRBV5-5 and TRBJ1-1; 9 nucleotides align to TRBD1. J was trimmed by 5 bases and V by 4 bases; bases with no gene match: 6. CDR1 is SGHKS, CDR2 YYEKEE, per germline (reference sequence). The CDR3 has 14 residues. The CDR3 here is CASSPDRGRTEAFF. DNA of the CDR3: TGTGCCAGCAGCCCCGACAGGGGGAGGACTGAAGCTTTCTTT.

The chain combines TRBV6-4 with TRBJ1-2, with 7 bases lining up with TRBD1. This CDR3 is built from 13 residues. J gave up 6 bases and V 5 bases, and 6 bases lay outside the gene matches. Germline assignment: CDR1 MRHNA and CDR2 SNTAGT. CDR3 bases: TGTGCCAGCAGTAAGACAGGGTTACATGGCTACACCTTC. This codes for CASSKTGLHGYTF.

V is TRBV6-1 and J is TRBJ2-2; TRBD1 is a possible D gene (6 bases). Germline CDR1 MNHNS, CDR2 SASEGT. Trimming shortened V by 1 base and J by 5 bases, and 11 bases separated the two germline ends. CDR3 size: 15 residues. The CDR3 spells CASSEGTVMTGELFF. The CDR3 region has the DNA TGTGCCAGCAGTGAAGGGACAGTTATGACCGGGGAGCTGTTTTTT.

The chain is built from TRBV30 and TRBJ1-2, with TRBD1 matching over 9 bases. Looked up from germline, CDR1 is GTSNPN and CDR2 is SVGIG (reference sequence). Trimming cost V 0 bases and J 7 bases; bases outside gene matches: 3. This CDR3 has 13 amino acids. The CDR3, as DNA: TGTGCCTGGAGTGTACAGGGGGCGGTTGGCTACACCTTC. Amino acid sequence: CAWSVQGAVGYTF.

The CDR3 DNA sequence: TGTGCCAGCTCACCAGGACAGATCAATCAGCCCCAGCATTTT. Its translation is CASSPGQINQPQHF. This sequence joins TRBV18 and TRBJ1-5, with TRBD1 as a possible D gene (6 bases). This CDR3 is 14 amino acids long. CDR1 is KGHSH and CDR2 is LQKENI in the germline V gene. Trimming left V 2 bases short and J 3 bases short, with 8 bases between.

In DNA form, the CDR3 reads TGCGCCAGCAGCCAAGATCGTAGCGCGGGAGGGTACAATGAGCAGTTCTTC. Its translation is CASSQDRSAGGYNEQFF. This chain uses TRBV4-3 with TRBJ2-1; 9 nucleotides agree with TRBD2. The germline gives CDR1 LGHNA, CDR2 YSLEER. CDR3 length: 17 residues. The J segment lost 4 bases and the V segment lost 0 bases, leaving 7 bases of the junction unmatched.

The chain is built from TRBV28 and TRBJ1-2; 11 positions agree with TRBD1. CDR1 and CDR2 from the germline V gene are MDHEN and SYDVKM. CDR3 size: 13 residues. With 8 bases clipped from V and 6 bases from J, the junction kept 5 bases outside the gene matches. CDR3 in amino acids: CASGKDRGHGYTF. The CDR3, as DNA: TGTGCCAGCGGCAAGGACAGGGGGCATGGCTACACCTTC.

The chain has TRBV5-1 and TRBJ2-5; D might be TRBD1 (6 bases). V dropped 4 bases and J dropped 5 bases, with 12 bases sitting between them. This CDR3 spans 13 amino acids. CDR1 and CDR2 (germline): SGHRS, YFSETQ. CDR3 DNA sequence: TGCGCCAGCAGCCTCGACAGGCCGGAGACCCAGTACTTC. Translation: CASSLDRPETQYF.

Here the CDR3 DNA reads TGTGCCAGCAGCTTAGTGCAGGGGGCGGAGTATGGCTACACCTTC. Translation gives CASSLVQGAEYGYTF. This chain connects TRBV7-2 to TRBJ1-2; the match to TRBD1 covers 8 bases. With V trimmed by 1 base and J by 5 bases, 6 bases remained unmatched. The germline V gene has CDR1 SGHTA and CDR2 FQGNSA. This CDR3 has 15 residues.

This rearrangement joins TRBV18 to TRBJ2-1; D gene unclear. The CDR3 extends over 14 amino acids. Per germline, CDR1 KGHSH and CDR2 LQKENI. Trimming removed 6 bases from V and 3 bases from J, with 12 bases in between. CDR3 bases: TGTGCCAGCTCCCTAGACCAAGTCTACAATGAGCAGTTCTTC. Its protein is CASSLDQVYNEQFF.

V usage is TRBV3-1 (or the pseudogene TRBV3-2) and J usage is TRBJ1-2, with D perhaps TRBD1 (6 bases). CDR1 is LGHDT, CDR2 YNNKEL, per germline (reference sequence). This CDR3 is 14 amino acids long. With 2 bases removed from V and 4 bases from J, the gap between germline ends came to 11 bases. The CDR3 sequence is CASSQRGASYGYTF. The CDR3 bases are TGTGCCAGCAGCCAACGGGGGGCTTCCTATGGCTACACCTTC.

The V gene is TRBV6-6, the J gene TRBJ1-1; D call uncertain. The V gene lost 8 bases and the J gene lost 0 bases, with 10 bases spanning the gap. The CDR3 extends over 13 amino acids. CDR1 is MNHNY and CDR2 is SVGAGI in the germline V gene (reference sequence). This CDR3 is CASSAGMNTEAFF. In nucleotides, the CDR3 is TGTGCCAGCTCCGCAGGCATGAACACTGAAGCTTTCTTT.